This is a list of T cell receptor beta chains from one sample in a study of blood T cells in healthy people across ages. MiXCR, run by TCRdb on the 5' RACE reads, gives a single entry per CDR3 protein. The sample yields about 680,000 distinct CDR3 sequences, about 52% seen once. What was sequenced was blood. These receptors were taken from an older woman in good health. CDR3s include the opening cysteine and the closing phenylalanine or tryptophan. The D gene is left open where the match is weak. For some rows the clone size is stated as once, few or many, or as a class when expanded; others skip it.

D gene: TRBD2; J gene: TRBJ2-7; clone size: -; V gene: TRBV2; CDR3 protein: CASRPTGLAGEQYF; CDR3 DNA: TGTGCCAGCAGGCCTACGGGACTAGCGGGCGAGCAGTACTTC
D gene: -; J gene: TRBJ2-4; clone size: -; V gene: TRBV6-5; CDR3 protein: CASVSTSNIQYF; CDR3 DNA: TGTGCCAGCGTTAGCACGAGCAACATTCAGTACTTC
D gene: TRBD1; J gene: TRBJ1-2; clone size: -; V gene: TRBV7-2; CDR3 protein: CASSSRQGQAAGYGYTF; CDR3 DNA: TGTGCCAGCAGCTCAAGACAAGGACAGGCAGCGGGATATGGCTACACCTTC
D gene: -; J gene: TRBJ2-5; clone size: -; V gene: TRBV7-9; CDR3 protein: CASSTRDSRGETQYF; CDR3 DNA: TGTGCCAGCAGCACACGGGACTCGCGGGGAGAGACCCAGTACTTC
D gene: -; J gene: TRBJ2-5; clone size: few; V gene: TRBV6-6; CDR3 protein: CASGVVETQYF; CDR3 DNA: TGTGCCAGCGGTGTGGTAGAGACCCAGTACTTC
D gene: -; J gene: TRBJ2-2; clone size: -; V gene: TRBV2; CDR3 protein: CASSPGWGANTGELFF; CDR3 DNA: TGTGCCAGCAGTCCCGGTTGGGGGGCGAACACCGGGGAGCTGTTTTTT
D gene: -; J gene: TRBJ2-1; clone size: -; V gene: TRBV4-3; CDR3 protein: CASSQASWHEQFF; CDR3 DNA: TGCGCCAGCAGCCAAGCTAGCTGGCATGAGCAGTTCTTC
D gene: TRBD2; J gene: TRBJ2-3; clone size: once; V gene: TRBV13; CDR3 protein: CASSLGRAGGGDTQYF; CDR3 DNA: TGTGCCAGCAGCTTAGGCCGGGCGGGAGGGGGAGATACGCAGTATTTT
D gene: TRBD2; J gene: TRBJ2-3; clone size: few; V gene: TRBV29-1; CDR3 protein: CSPSGLAGESTDTQYF; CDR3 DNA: TGCAGCCCCTCGGGGCTAGCGGGAGAGAGCACAGATACGCAGTATTTT
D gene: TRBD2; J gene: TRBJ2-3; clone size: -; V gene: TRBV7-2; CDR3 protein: CASRGRRASGRDTQYF; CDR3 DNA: TGTGCCAGCAGGGGGAGGAGGGCTAGCGGACGAGATACGCAGTATTTT
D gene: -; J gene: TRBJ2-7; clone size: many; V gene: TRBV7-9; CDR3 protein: CASSSHSYEQYF; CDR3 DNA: TGTGCCAGCAGCTCACACAGCTACGAGCAGTACTTC
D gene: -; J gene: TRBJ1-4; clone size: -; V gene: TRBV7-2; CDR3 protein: CASSFINEKLFF; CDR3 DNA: TGTGCCAGCAGCTTTATTAATGAAAAACTGTTTTTT
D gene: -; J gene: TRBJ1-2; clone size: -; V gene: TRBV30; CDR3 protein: CAWSGTNYGYTF; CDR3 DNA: TGTGCCTGGAGTGGAACTAACTATGGCTACACCTTC
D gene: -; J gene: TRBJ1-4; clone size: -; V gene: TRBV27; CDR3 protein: CASSPTGRGYLEKLFF; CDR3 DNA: TGTGCCAGCAGTCCCACGGGTCGGGGGTATCTGGAAAAACTGTTTTTT
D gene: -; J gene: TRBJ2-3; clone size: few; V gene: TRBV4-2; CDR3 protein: CASSLVISPQGTDTQYF; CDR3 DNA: TGTGCCAGCAGCCTAGTAATTAGCCCCCAGGGAACAGATACGCAGTATTTT
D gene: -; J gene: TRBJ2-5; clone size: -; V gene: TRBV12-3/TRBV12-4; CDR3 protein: CASSPVAAGQETQYF; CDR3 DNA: TGTGCCAGCAGCCCTGTCGCGGCGGGCCAAGAGACCCAGTACTTC
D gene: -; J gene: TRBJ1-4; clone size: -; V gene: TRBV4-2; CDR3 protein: CASGIVSNEKLFF; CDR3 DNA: TGTGCCAGCGGGATCGTATCTAATGAAAAACTGTTTTTT
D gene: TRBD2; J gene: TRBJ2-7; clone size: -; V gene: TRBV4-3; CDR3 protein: CASSQDFRTSGGNEQYF; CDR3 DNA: TGCGCCAGCAGCCAAGATTTTCGGACTAGCGGTGGCAATGAGCAGTACTTC
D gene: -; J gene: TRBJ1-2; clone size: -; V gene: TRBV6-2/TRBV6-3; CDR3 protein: CASRADGYGYGYTF; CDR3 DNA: TGTGCCAGCAGGGCGGACGGTTATGGCTATGGCTACACCTTC
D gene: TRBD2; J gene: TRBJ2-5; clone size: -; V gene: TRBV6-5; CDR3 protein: CASSYSGLAGSETQYF; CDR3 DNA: TGTGCCAGCAGTTACTCGGGACTAGCGGGATCAGAGACCCAGTACTTC
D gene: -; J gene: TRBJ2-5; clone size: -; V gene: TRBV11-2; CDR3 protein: CASSLEIAGFKTQYF; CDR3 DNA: TGTGCCAGCAGCTTAGAAATTGCGGGGTTCAAGACCCAGTACTTC
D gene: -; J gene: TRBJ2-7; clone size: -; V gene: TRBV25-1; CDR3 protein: CASSAPVSPSDGEQYF; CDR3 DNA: TGCGCCAGCAGTGCACCGGTGTCTCCTAGCGATGGCGAGCAGTACTTC
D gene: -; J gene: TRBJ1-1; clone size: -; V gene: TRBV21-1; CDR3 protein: CASSKEWGAMNTEAFF; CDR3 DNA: TGTGCCAGCAGCAAAGAGTGGGGGGCGATGAACACTGAAGCTTTCTTT
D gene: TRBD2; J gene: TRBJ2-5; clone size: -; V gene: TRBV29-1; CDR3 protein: CSVDEGGANEQYF; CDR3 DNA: TGCAGCGTTGACGAGGGAGGGGCGAATGAGCAGTACTTC
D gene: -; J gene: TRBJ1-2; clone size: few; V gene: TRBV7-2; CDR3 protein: CASSLDFYGYTF; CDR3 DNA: TGTGCCAGCAGCCTGGATTTCTATGGCTACACCTTC
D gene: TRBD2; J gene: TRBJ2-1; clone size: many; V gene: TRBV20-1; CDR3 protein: CSALAGGPGEQFF; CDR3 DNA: TGCAGTGCTCTGGCGGGAGGGCCGGGGGAGCAGTTCTTC
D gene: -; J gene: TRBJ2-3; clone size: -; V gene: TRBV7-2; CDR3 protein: CASSPRRVTDTQYF; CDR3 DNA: TGTGCCAGCAGTCCCCGGCGGGTCACAGATACGCAGTATTTT
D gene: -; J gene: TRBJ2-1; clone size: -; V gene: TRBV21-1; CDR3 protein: CASSKAWGLATSSYNEQFF; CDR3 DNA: TGTGCCAGCAGCAAAGCATGGGGACTAGCGACGAGCTCCTACAATGAGCAGTTCTTC
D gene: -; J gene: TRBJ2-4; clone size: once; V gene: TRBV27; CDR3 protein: CASSLSWVAKNIQYF; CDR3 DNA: TGTGCCAGCAGTTTATCGTGGGTAGCCAAAAACATTCAGTACTTC
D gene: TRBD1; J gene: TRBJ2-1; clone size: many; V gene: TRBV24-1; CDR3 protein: CATSDPGQGDNEQFF; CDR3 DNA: TGTGCCACCAGTGATCCGGGACAGGGGGACAATGAGCAGTTCTTC
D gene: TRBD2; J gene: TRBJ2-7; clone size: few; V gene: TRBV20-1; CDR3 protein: CSARDSGLGTYEQYF; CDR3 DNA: TGCAGTGCTAGAGACTCGGGACTAGGAACCTACGAGCAGTACTTC
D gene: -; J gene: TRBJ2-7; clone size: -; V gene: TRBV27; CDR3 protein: CASRDVLGYEQYF; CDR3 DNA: TGTGCCAGCCGGGACGTGCTAGGCTACGAGCAGTACTTC
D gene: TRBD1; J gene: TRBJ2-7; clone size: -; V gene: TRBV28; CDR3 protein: CASSLSGQGFDEQYF; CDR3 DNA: TGTGCCAGCAGTTTATCGGGACAGGGGTTCGACGAGCAGTACTTC
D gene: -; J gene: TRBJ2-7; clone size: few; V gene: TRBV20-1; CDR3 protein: CSAKGGGQTPYEQYF; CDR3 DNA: TGCAGTGCTAAAGGAGGGGGGCAGACTCCTTACGAGCAGTACTTC
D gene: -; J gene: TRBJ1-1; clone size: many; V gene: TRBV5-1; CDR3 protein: CASSGRGLVNTEAFF; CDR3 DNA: TGCGCCAGCAGCGGCAGGGGTTTAGTGAACACTGAAGCTTTCTTT
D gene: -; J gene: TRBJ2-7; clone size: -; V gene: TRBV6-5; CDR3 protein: CASSYSSRGQFYEQYF; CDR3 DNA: TGTGCCAGCAGTTACTCGTCGAGAGGACAGTTCTACGAGCAGTACTTC
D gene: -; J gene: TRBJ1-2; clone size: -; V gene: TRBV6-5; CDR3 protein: CASSYDNNYGYTF; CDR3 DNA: TGTGCCAGCAGTTACGACAATAACTATGGCTACACCTTC
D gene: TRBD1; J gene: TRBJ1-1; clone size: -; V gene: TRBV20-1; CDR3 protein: CSARDGRTGVKSEAFF; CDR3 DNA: TGCAGTGCTAGAGATGGGAGGACAGGTGTTAAAAGTGAAGCTTTCTTT
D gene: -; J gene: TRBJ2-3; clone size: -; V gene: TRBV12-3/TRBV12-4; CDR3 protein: CASRTAGTTFMDTQYF; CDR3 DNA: TGTGCCAGTAGGACGGCCGGGACAACCTTTATGGATACGCAGTATTTT
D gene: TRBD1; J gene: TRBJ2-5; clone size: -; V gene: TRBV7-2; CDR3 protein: CASSFPTGRETQYF; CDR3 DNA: TGTGCCAGCAGCTTCCCGACAGGGAGAGAGACCCAGTACTTC
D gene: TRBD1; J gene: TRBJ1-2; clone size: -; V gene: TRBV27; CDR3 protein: CASSTGTAAYGYTF; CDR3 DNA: TGTGCCAGCAGTACGGGGACAGCCGCCTATGGCTACACCTTC
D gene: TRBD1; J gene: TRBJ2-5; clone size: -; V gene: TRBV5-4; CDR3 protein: CASSGRQGETQYF; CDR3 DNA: TGTGCCAGCAGCGGTCGACAGGGAGAGACCCAGTACTTC
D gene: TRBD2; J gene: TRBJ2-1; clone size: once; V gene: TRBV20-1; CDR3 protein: CSASSTSGRMDTQFF; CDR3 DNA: TGCAGTGCTAGCTCCACTAGCGGGAGAATGGATACGCAGTTCTTC
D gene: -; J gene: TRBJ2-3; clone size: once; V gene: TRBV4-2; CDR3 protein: CASNQTGTDTQYF; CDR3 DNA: TGTGCCAGCAACCAAACCGGCACAGATACGCAGTATTTT
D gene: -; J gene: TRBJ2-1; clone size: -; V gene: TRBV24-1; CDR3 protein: CATRDPQLFF; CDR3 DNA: TGTGCCACCAGGGACCCTCAGTTGTTCTTC
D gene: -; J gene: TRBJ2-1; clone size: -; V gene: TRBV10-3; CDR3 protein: CAISESVRGDEQFF; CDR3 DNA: TGTGCCATCAGTGAGAGTGTGAGGGGTGATGAGCAGTTCTTC
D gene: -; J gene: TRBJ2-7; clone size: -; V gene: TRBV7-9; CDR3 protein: CASSFWVSSYEQYF; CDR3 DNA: TGTGCCAGCAGCTTCTGGGTCAGCTCCTACGAGCAGTACTTC
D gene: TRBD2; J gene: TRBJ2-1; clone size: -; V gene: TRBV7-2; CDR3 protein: CASSRVAGNEQFF; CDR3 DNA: TGTGCCAGCAGCCGTGTAGCGGGTAATGAGCAGTTCTTC
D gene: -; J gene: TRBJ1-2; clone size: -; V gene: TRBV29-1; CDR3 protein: CSIDLNYGYTF; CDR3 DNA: TGCAGCATCGACTTGAACTATGGCTACACCTTC